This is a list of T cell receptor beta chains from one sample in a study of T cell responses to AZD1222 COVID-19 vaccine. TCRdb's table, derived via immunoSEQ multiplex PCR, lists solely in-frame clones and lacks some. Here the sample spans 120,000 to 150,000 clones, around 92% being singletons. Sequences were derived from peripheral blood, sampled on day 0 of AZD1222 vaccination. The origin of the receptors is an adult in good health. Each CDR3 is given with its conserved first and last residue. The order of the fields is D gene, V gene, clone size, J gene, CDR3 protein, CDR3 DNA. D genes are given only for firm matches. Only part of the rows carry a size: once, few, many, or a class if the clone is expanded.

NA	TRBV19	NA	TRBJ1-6	CASSPGEGENSPLHF	TGTGCCAGTAGTCCCGGCGAGGGGGAGAATTCACCCCTCCACTTT
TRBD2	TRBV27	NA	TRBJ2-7	CASSFGGRDEQYF	TGTGCCAGCAGTTTTGGGGGGAGGGACGAGCAGTACTTC
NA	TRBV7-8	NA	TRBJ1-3	CASSLLAGMSRSGNTIYF	TGTGCCAGCAGCTTATTGGCTGGGATGAGCCGCTCTGGAAACACCATATATTTT
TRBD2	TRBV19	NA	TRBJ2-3	CASSMGRGPGDTQYF	TGTGCCAGTAGTATGGGGAGGGGCCCGGGGGATACGCAGTATTTT
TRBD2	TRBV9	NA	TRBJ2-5	CASSVGTSGSRQETQYF	TGTGCCAGCAGCGTCGGGACTAGCGGGAGTCGCCAAGAGACCCAGTACTTC
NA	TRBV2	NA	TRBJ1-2	CASGGFPYGYTF	TGTGCCAGCGGGGGATTTCCTTATGGCTACACCTTC
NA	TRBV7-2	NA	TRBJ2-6	CASSPDYSGANVLTF	TGTGCCAGCAGCCCGGACTACTCTGGGGCCAACGTCCTGACTTTC
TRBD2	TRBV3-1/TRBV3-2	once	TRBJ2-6	CASSQTALAGVSRAGANVLTF	TGTGCCAGCAGCCAAACTGCACTAGCGGGAGTAAGTAGGGCTGGGGCCAACGTCCTGACTTTC
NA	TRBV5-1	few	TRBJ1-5	CASSLTGNSNQPQHF	TGCGCCAGCAGCTTGACAGGGAATAGCAATCAGCCCCAGCATTTT
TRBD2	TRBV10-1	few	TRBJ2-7	CASRRTSGRASYSYEQYF	TGCGCCAGCAGACGGACTAGCGGGAGGGCCAGCTACTCCTACGAGCAGTACTTC
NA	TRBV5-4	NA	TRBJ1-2	CASSFVGQNDGYTF	TGTGCCAGCAGCTTTGTAGGGCAGAATGATGGCTACACCTTC
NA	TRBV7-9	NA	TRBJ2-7	CASSSDYTTGAYEQYF	TGTGCCAGCAGCTCAGATTACACCACGGGGGCCTACGAGCAGTACTTC
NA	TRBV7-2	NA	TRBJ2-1	CASSLDGGPSNEQFF	TGTGCCAGCAGCTTAGACGGGGGGCCCAGCAATGAGCAGTTCTTC
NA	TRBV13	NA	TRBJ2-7	CASSSYVDSYEQYF	TGTGCCAGCAGCTCGTACGTTGACTCCTACGAGCAGTACTTC
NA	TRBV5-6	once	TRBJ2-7	CASREGAGAYEQYF	TGTGCCAGCAGGGAGGGGGCGGGGGCCTACGAGCAGTACTTC
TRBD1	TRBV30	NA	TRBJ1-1	CAWSPLLGRQGTEAFF	TGTGCCTGGAGTCCTCTCCTCGGAAGACAGGGGACTGAAGCTTTCTTT
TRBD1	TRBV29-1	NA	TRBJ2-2	CSVGTGLNTGELFF	TGCAGCGTTGGGACAGGCCTTAACACCGGGGAGCTGTTTTTT
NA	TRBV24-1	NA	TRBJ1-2	CASTLGGAAKRGYTF	TGTGCCAGTACTCTTGGCGGGGCTGCAAAGCGCGGCTACACCTTC
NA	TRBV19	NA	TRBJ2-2	CASSIGSGKNTGELFF	TGTGCCAGTAGTATAGGATCAGGGAAGAACACCGGGGAGCTGTTTTTT
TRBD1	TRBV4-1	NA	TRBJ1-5	CASSRTGTDNQPQHF	TGCGCCAGCAGCCGGACAGGGACTGACAATCAGCCCCAGCATTTT
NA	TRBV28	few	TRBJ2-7	CASSQTGTHYEQYF	TGTGCCAGCAGCCAGACCGGGACGCACTACGAGCAGTACTTC
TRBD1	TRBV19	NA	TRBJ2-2	CASSSPPGTGNTGELFF	TGTGCCAGTAGTTCCCCCCCCGGGACAGGTAACACCGGGGAGCTGTTTTTT
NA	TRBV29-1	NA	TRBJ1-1	CSVEGEMNTEAFF	TGCAGCGTTGAAGGAGAAATGAACACTGAAGCTTTCTTT
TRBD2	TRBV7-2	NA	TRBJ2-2	CASLGLAGATGELFF	TGTGCCAGCCTGGGACTAGCGGGGGCCACCGGGGAGCTGTTTTTT